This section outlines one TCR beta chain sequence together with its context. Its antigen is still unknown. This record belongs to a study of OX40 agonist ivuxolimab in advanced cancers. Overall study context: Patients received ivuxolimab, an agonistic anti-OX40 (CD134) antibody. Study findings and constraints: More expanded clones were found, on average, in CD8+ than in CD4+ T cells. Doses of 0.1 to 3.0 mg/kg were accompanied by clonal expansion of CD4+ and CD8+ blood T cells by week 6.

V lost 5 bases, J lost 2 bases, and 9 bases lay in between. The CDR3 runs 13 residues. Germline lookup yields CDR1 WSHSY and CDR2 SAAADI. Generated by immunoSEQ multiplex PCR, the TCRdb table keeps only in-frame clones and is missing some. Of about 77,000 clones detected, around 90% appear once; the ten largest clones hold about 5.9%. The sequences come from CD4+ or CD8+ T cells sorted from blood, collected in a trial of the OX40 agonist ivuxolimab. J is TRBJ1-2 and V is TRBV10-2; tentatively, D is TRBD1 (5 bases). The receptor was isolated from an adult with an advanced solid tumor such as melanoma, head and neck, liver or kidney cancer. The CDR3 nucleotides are TGCGCCAGCAGTAGACAGCCAAACTATGGCTACACCTTC. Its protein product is CASSRQPNYGYTF.